This T cell receptor beta chain was documented in a study of T cell clonality in common variable immunodeficiency. The study's findings and limits: Compared with healthy controls, CVID subjects showed increased TCRbeta clonality, mostly in about a third.

Clones were sequenced by immunoSEQ multiplex PCR, and TCRdb holds only the in-frame ones, with some missing. The sample contains 25,000 to 35,000 clones, none of them singletons. This clone was picked up a small number of times. Its target is not known. The read ends 3 residues early relative to the CDR3; the germline J gene fills the gap. Per the germline V gene, CDR1 is DFQATT and CDR2 is SNEGSKA (reference sequence). Trimming cost V 5 bases and J 3 bases, with 16 bases left between them. The CDR3 is made up of 14 amino acids. The chain is built from TRBV20-1 and TRBJ1-1, with D possibly matching TRBD1 (5 bases). Sequencing was done on a sample of peripheral blood mononuclear cells. The clonotype comes from a person between 18 and 75 years old in good health. CDR3 amino acids: CSALAWGRDTEAFF. The sequenced CDR3 bases are TGCAGTGCTCTCGCCTGGGGCCGGGACACTGAA.